A single sample gave rise to the 11 T cell receptor beta chains below, sequenced in a study of response to subunit inactivated influenza vaccine (dated by TCRdb to 2017 to 2018). To prepare the library, RT-PCR was applied. The sequencing machine was an Illumina HiSeq 2500. TCRdb itself trimmed the public reads at Q25 with fastp, ran MiXCR and retained productive beta chains. Identical CDR3 proteins give one entry, which carries the most common genes and DNA. The sample table shows around 760,000 distinct CDR3 sequences, and around 13% are seen once. Roughly 6.4% of the sample is held by the ten biggest clonotypes. Sequencing was performed on PBMCs from blood, taken around 14 days before vaccination. The source is a man aged 50-60 years who received an inactivated influenza vaccine. Donor details come from another sample of the same person, matched by shared clones.

This clonotype appeared a few times. The V and J genes are TRBV29-1 and TRBJ2-3; the D gene is possibly TRBD1 (6 bases). Germline V gene lookup returns CDR1 SQVTM and CDR2 ANQGSEA. Trimming removed 1 base from V and 8 bases from J, with 19 bases in between. The CDR3 is made up of 15 amino acids. The CDR3 loop is CSVEVWYRALSTQYF. The CDR3 coding sequence is TGCAGCGTTGAAGTATGGTACAGGGCACTTTCTACGCAGTATTTT.

The J gene is TRBJ2-1, the V gene TRBV4-2; either TRBD1 or TRBD2 may supply D (5 bases each). The V end lost 3 bases, the J end lost 8 bases, and 14 bases lay between the germline ends. This CDR3 comprises 14 residues. Germline CDR1 LGHNA, CDR2 YNFKEQ. The CDR3 DNA reads as TGTGCCAGCAGCCATGGACCAGGGCGGGATGAGCAGTTCTTC. Translating gives CASSHGPGRDEQFF.

There are many counts of this clonotype. The V gene is TRBV9, the J gene TRBJ2-5, with 7 nucleotides matching TRBD1. Germline V gives CDR1 SGDLS, CDR2 YYNGEE. The V and J ends lost 3 bases and 5 bases, in that order; junction bases with no gene match: 7. The CDR3 totals 14 residues. The CDR3 region is CASSETGWGETQYF. The CDR3 coding sequence is TGTGCCAGCAGCGAGACAGGGTGGGGGGAGACCCAGTACTTC. The full variable domain, rest sourced from reference TRBV9 and TRBJ2-5, is DSGVTQTPKHLITATGQRVTLRCSPRSGDLSVYWYQQSLDQGLQFLIQYYNGEERAKGNILERFSAQQFPDLHSELNLSSLELGDSALYFCASSETGWGETQYFGPGTRLLVL.

This clonotype was counted only a few times. The rearrangement links TRBV6-1 to TRBJ1-1; D not resolved. V was trimmed by 1 base and J by 1 base, leaving 4 bases between them. Per germline, CDR1 MNHNS and CDR2 SASEGT. The CDR3 runs 13 residues. The CDR3 region has the DNA TGTGCCAGCAGTGAAGTGGGGAACACTGAAGCTTTCTTT. Its protein product is CASSEVGNTEAFF.

The chain has TRBV5-4 and TRBJ2-5; TRBD2 agrees at 13 bases. Trimming at V came to 3 bases and at J to 5 bases, leaving 1 base not matched to a gene. Germline V CDR1 and CDR2: SGHNT, YYREEE (reference sequence). CDR3 size: 14 residues. CDR3 nucleotides: TGTGCCAGCAGCTGGACTAGCGGGAGTGAGACCCAGTACTTC. Translating it yields CASSWTSGSETQYF.

This clonotype came up a few times. The chain has TRBV20-1 and TRBJ2-4, with a weak D call TRBD2 (5 bases). The CDR3 length is 14 residues. Germline loops: CDR1 DFQATT, CDR2 SNEGSKA (reference sequence). V was clipped by 5 bases and J by 8 bases, with 19 bases between them. The CDR3 loop reads CSAEGLPPTDIQYF. The CDR3 DNA is TGCAGTGCTGAGGGCCTACCGCCCACGGACATTCAGTACTTC.

This chain connects TRBV7-3 to TRBJ2-3; D is undetermined. V was clipped by 4 bases and J by 7 bases, with 15 bases between them. This CDR3 contains 14 residues. Germline V CDR1 and CDR2: SGHTA, FQGTGA. The CDR3 DNA follows: TGTGCCAGCAGCTCGTCGTCCAAGACGAATACGCAGTATTTT. It encodes CASSSSSKTNTQYF.

This sequence joins TRBV14 and TRBJ2-1, with 7 bases lining up with TRBD2. The CDR3 has 16 amino acids. Germline loops: CDR1 SGHDN, CDR2 FVKESK. V lost 4 bases, J lost 1 base, and 7 bases stayed unmatched. The CDR3 region is CASSLSPGRSYNEQFF. Written as DNA, the CDR3 is TGTGCCAGCAGCCTAAGTCCCGGGAGGTCCTACAATGAGCAGTTCTTC.

The sample holds a few counts of this clonotype. The chain carries TRBV15 and TRBJ2-1; D gene ambiguous. From germline, CDR1 is LNHNV and CDR2 YYDKDF (reference sequence). The CDR3 spans 13 residues. Trimming removed 5 bases at V and 4 bases at J, with 9 bases between. This chain's CDR3 is CATSEDGYNEQFF. The CDR3 DNA reads as TGTGCCACCAGCGAGGACGGATACAATGAGCAGTTCTTC.

The sample holds many counts of this clonotype. The rearrangement uses TRBV7-8 and TRBJ2-3, with 8 bases matching TRBD2. J was trimmed by 1 base and V by 2 bases; bases with no gene match: 5. The V gene's germline CDR1 is SGHVS and CDR2 FQNEAQ. The CDR3 runs to 16 residues. The CDR3 protein is CASSLTGTRGTDTQYF. In nucleotides, the CDR3 is TGTGCCAGCAGCTTAACCGGGACTAGGGGCACAGATACGCAGTATTTT.

This clonotype was seen more than once but under ten times. This chain links TRBV27 with TRBJ2-5; the match to TRBD1 covers 8 bases. The CDR3 covers 17 residues. V was pared by 6 bases and J by 7 bases, with 19 bases of the junction left unmatched. Per the germline V gene, CDR1 is MNHEY and CDR2 is SMNVEV (reference sequence). CDR3 in DNA: TGTGCCAGCAGCTCCGCTACAGGGGGGATTAGAGGTGGGACCCAGTACTTC. Its protein is CASSSATGGIRGGTQYF.